The TCR beta chain described here comes from a study of T-cell memory formation after mild COVID-19. TCRdb re-called the 5' RACE reads with MiXCR, one entry per CDR3 protein. The table records about 420,000 distinct CDR3 sequences, 20% to 25% of them present only once. The sample holds a few counts of this clonotype. V lost 0 bases and J lost 4, with 16 bases in between. The CDR3 extends over 16 amino acids. Germline values: CDR1 SGHKS, CDR2 YYEKEE (reference sequence). This sequence was found in an adult woman who had mild COVID-19 (a few samples of this study predate the infection). Cell type and time point are not known. The chain combines TRBV5-5 with TRBJ1-1; the D gene is possibly TRBD1 (5 bases). The sample was PBMCs or a T cell subset sorted from them (not recorded which). CDR3 amino acids: CASSLEGARVITEAFF. The CDR3 DNA follows: TGTGCCAGCAGCTTGGAAGGGGCTAGGGTTATCACTGAAGCTTTCTTT. Variable domain in full (rest from reference TRBV5-5 and TRBJ1-1): DAGVTQSPTHLIKTRGQQVTLRCSPISGHKSVSWYQQVLGQGPQFIFQYYEKEERGRGNFPDRFSARQFPNYSSELNVNALLLGDSALYLCASSLEGARVITEAFFGQGTRLTVV.